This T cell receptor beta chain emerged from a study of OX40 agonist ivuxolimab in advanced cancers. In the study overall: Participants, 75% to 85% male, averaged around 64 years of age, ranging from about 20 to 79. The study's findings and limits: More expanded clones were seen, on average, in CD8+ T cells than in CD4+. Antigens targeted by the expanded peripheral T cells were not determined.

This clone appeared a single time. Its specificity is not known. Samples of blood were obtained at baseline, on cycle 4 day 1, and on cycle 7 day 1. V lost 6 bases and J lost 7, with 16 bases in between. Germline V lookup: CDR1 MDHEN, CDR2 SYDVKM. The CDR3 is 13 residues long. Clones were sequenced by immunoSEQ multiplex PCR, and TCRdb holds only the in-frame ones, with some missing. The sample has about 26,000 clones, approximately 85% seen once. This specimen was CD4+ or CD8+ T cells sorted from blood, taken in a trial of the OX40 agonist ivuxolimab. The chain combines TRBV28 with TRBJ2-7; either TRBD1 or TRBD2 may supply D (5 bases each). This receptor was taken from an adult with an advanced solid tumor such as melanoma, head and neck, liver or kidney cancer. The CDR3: CASRPGPALEQYF. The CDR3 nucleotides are TGTGCCAGCAGACCGGGACCTGCCCTTGAGCAGTACTTC.